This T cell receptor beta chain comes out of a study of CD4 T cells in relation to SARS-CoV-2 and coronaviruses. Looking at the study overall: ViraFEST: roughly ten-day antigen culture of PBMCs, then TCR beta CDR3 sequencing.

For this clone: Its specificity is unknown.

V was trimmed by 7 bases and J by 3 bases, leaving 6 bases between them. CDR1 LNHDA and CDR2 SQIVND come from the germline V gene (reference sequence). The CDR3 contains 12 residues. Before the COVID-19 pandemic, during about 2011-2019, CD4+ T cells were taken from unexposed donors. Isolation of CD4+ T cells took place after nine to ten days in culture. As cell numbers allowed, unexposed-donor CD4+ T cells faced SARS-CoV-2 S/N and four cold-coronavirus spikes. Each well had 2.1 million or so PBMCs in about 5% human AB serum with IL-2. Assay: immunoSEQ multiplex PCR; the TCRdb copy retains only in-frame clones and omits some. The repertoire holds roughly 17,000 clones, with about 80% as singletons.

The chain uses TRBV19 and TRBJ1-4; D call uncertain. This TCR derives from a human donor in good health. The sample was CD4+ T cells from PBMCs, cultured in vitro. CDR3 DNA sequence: TGTGCCAGTACGGAGTCTAATGAAAAACTGTTTTTT. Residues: CASTESNEKLFF.